A selection of T cell receptor beta chains follows, all from one sample in a study of cytomegalovirus exposure and HLA in healthy donors. Data came from immunoSEQ multiplex PCR; TCRdb stores just in-frame clones and leaves some out. The table has fewer than 200,000 clones, roughly 80% seen once. The sequenced sample was PBMCs. Receptor source: a man younger than 35 in good health and CMV-seropositive. Each CDR3 is given with its conserved first and last residue. The D gene is left open where the match is weak. Rows may omit the clone size; those that give it use once, few, many or a size class.

cdr3_aa: CASSEANNYEQYF
cdr3_nt: TGTGCCAGCAGTGAAGCTAACAACTACGAGCAGTACTTC
d_call: NA
j_call: TRBJ2-7
clone_size: NA
v_call: TRBV2
cdr3_length: 13

cdr3_aa: CASRMGTSGLTDTQYF
cdr3_nt: TGTGCCAGCAGGATGGGGACTAGCGGCCTCACAGATACGCAGTATTTT
d_call: TRBD2
j_call: TRBJ2-3
clone_size: NA
v_call: TRBV5-5
cdr3_length: 16

cdr3_aa: CAIGGDRGGGNTIYF
cdr3_nt: TGTGCCATCGGGGGGGACAGGGGCGGTGGAAACACCATATATTTT
d_call: TRBD1
j_call: TRBJ1-3
clone_size: NA
v_call: TRBV10-3
cdr3_length: 15

cdr3_aa: CASSLSGVGNTIYF
cdr3_nt: TGTGCCAGCAGTTTGTCAGGGGTAGGAAACACCATATATTTT
d_call: NA
j_call: TRBJ1-3
clone_size: NA
v_call: TRBV27
cdr3_length: 14

cdr3_aa: CASSVYSIGAVDSGGYTF
cdr3_nt: TGTGCCAGCAGTGTGTATTCGATTGGGGCAGTCGATTCTGGTGGCTACACCTTC
d_call: NA
j_call: TRBJ1-2
clone_size: few
v_call: TRBV6-4
cdr3_length: 18

cdr3_aa: CASAGQNQETQYF
cdr3_nt: TGTGCCAGCGCCGGACAGAACCAAGAGACCCAGTACTTC
d_call: NA
j_call: TRBJ2-5
clone_size: NA
v_call: TRBV6-5
cdr3_length: 13

cdr3_aa: CASSLGTGSSTEAFF
cdr3_nt: TGTGCCAGCAGCTTAGGGACAGGATCGAGCACTGAAGCTTTCTTT
d_call: TRBD1
j_call: TRBJ1-1
clone_size: once
v_call: TRBV7-9
cdr3_length: 15

cdr3_aa: CASILTSQETQYF
cdr3_nt: TGTGCCAGCATCCTGACTAGTCAAGAGACCCAGTACTTC
d_call: NA
j_call: TRBJ2-5
clone_size: NA
v_call: TRBV6-6
cdr3_length: 13

cdr3_aa: CASSLRTGDSSGFF
cdr3_nt: TGCGCCAGCAGCCTTCGGACAGGGGACTCGTCGGGGTTCTTC
d_call: TRBD1
j_call: TRBJ2-1
clone_size: NA
v_call: TRBV5-1
cdr3_length: 14

cdr3_aa: CASSLAGGEQYF
cdr3_nt: TGTGCCAGCAGCTTAGCGGGAGGGGAGCAGTACTTC
d_call: TRBD2
j_call: TRBJ2-7
clone_size: NA
v_call: TRBV7-2
cdr3_length: 12

cdr3_aa: CASNRDRGTDTQYF
cdr3_nt: TGTGCCAGCAATCGGGACAGGGGCACAGATACGCAGTATTTT
d_call: TRBD1
j_call: TRBJ2-3
clone_size: NA
v_call: TRBV6-5
cdr3_length: 14